The 11 T cell receptor beta chains below come from one sample, sequenced in a study of T cells in localized non-small cell lung cancer. Repertoires were generated with immunoSEQ multiplex PCR, while TCRdb's copy carries only in-frame clones and drops some. The data contain about 79,000 clones, more than 75% of them seen just once; the ten biggest clones take up 20% to 25%. The sample was peripheral blood, taken before any cancer treatment. The receptor source for this set is a woman aged 35-75 years with stage I squamous cell lung carcinoma.

With regard to this clone: This sample also contains other DNA sequences that code for the same CDR3. The V call is TRBV9, the J call TRBJ1-1, with a weak D call TRBD1 (5 bases). V was cut by 0 bases and J by 2 bases, with 8 bases left in between. CDR1 SGDLS and CDR2 YYNGEE come from the germline V gene. This CDR3 comprises 14 residues. The CDR3 DNA is TGTGCCAGCAGCGTAGGGGGGGTAAACACTGAAGCTTTCTTT. Its protein product is CASSVGGVNTEAFF. Supplemented by reference TRBV9 and TRBJ1-1, the full variable domain reads DSGVTQTPKHLITATGQRVTLRCSPRSGDLSVYWYQQSLDQGLQFLIQYYNGEERAKGNILERFSAQQFPDLHSELNLSSLELGDSALYFCASSVGGVNTEAFFGQGTRLTVV.

The chain's CDR3 is CSVEDSLPGTATYEQYF. CDR3 sequence (DNA): TGCAGCGTTGAAGATTCCCTTCCCGGGACAGCCACCTACGAGCAGTACTTC. The V call is TRBV29-1, the J call TRBJ2-7, with 7 bases aligning to TRBD1. Germline V gives CDR1 SQVTM, CDR2 ANQGSEA. With 0 bases clipped from V and 2 bases from J, the junction kept 13 bases outside the gene matches. The CDR3 contains 17 residues.

The V gene is TRBV6-6, the J gene TRBJ1-5; D may be TRBD1 (5 bases). Germline CDR1 reads MNHNY; CDR2 reads SVGAGI (reference sequence). The CDR3 consists of 13 residues. Trimming removed 5 bases at V and 7 bases at J, with 12 bases between. The chain's CDR3 is CASSGQQGQPQHF. The CDR3 DNA is TGTGCCAGCAGTGGGCAGCAGGGACAGCCCCAGCATTTT.

The V and J genes are TRBV6-5 and TRBJ1-2, with TRBD1 identical over 10 bases. The CDR3 is made up of 16 amino acids. Germline CDR1 MNHEY, CDR2 SVGAGI. Losses at the gene ends were 0 bases for V and 2 bases for J; bases not matched to a gene: 3. The CDR3 spells CASSYSRTGGNYGYTF. In DNA, the CDR3 is TGTGCCAGCAGTTACTCAAGGACAGGGGGAAACTATGGCTACACCTTC.

The J gene is TRBJ1-1, the V gene TRBV4-2; unclear D gene. Germline assignment: CDR1 LGHNA and CDR2 YNFKEQ. Deletions cut 2 bases from V and 0 bases from J, with 7 bases between. The CDR3 covers 14 residues. The CDR3 sequence: CASSQTELNTEAFF. The CDR3 bases are TGTGCCAGCAGCCAAACAGAGTTGAACACTGAAGCTTTCTTT.

The chain employs TRBV19 and TRBJ1-1, with D uncertain. Trimming stripped 4 bases from V and 4 bases from J, with 10 bases between. CDR1 LNHDA and CDR2 SQIVND come from the germline V gene (reference sequence). The CDR3 extends over 13 amino acids. The CDR3 spells CASSKRAVTEAFF. As DNA, the CDR3 is TGTGCCAGTAGTAAGAGAGCTGTCACTGAAGCTTTCTTT.

V and J are TRBV15 and TRBJ2-7; no clear D. The CDR3 loop spans 14 amino acids. Trimming removed 0 bases from V and 2 bases from J, with 8 bases in between. Germline CDR1 LNHNV, CDR2 YYDKDF (reference sequence). The CDR3 loop is CATSRDPGTYEQYF. Here the CDR3 DNA reads TGTGCCACCAGCAGAGATCCTGGAACCTACGAGCAGTACTTC.

CDR3 region: CASRGDTGGNTGELFF. The CDR3 DNA sequence: TGTGCCAGTCGGGGGGACACCGGTGGGAACACCGGGGAGCTGTTTTTT. The chain links TRBV9 to TRBJ2-2; maybe TRBD2 (7 bases). CDR1 is SGDLS, CDR2 YYNGEE, per germline. The CDR3 loop spans 16 amino acids. V dropped 8 bases and J dropped 1 base, with 18 bases sitting between them.

The chain couples TRBV5-1 to TRBJ2-2, with 9 bases matching TRBD1. J gave up 7 bases and V 0 bases, and 4 bases lay outside the gene matches. The CDR3 has 15 residues. Germline CDR1 SGHRS, CDR2 YFSETQ. The CDR3 is CASSLAGQGGGELFF. The CDR3 DNA sequence: TGCGCCAGCAGCTTGGCGGGACAGGGAGGCGGGGAGCTGTTTTTT.

The chain couples TRBV29-1 to TRBJ1-1; D unresolved. This CDR3 is built from 13 residues. Germline V gene sequence: CDR1 SQVTM, CDR2 ANQGSEA. Trimming cost V 2 bases and J 5 bases, with 12 bases left between them. DNA of the CDR3: TGCAGCGTTGAATGGGCAGCGGGGACTGAAGCTTTCTTT. Translating gives CSVEWAAGTEAFF.

The chain carries TRBV5-6 and TRBJ2-5; D not certain. CDR1 is SGHDT, CDR2 YYEEEE, per germline. V was pared by 3 bases and J by 2 bases, with 11 bases between. The CDR3 is made up of 14 amino acids. CDR3: CASSYRGSQETQYF. DNA for the CDR3: TGTGCCAGCAGCTACCGTGGGTCGCAAGAGACCCAGTACTTC.